The present TCR beta chain was sequenced within a study of blood T cell repertoires in COVID-19. About the study: Acute and convalescent COVID-19 samples came from the United States, Italy and Spain. T cells, B-cell-depleted T cells, or PBMCs supplied cDNA or gDNA.

In the original analysis: Amplification of reference gene primers was used by the study to estimate nucleated cell counts. Profiled with immunoSEQ multiplex PCR; TCRdb holds only in-frame clones, not every one. The D gene and trimming were derived from the DNA, and the V and J assignments and clone size from that table. Here the sample spans roughly 480,000 clones, approximately 89% being singletons. Followed over time, Seattle patients had been enrolled while infection was active. The CDR3 extends over 15 amino acids. Germline CDR1 reads KGHSH; CDR2 reads LQKENI. Germline trimming cut 5 bases from V and 5 bases from J; bases unmatched to any gene: 7.

The genes are TRBV18 and TRBJ2-1; 9 bases line up with TRBD2. The TCR was taken from a man between 18 and 35 years old with COVID-19, enrolled during active disease. Sequencing used peripheral blood. The CDR3 region is CASSTLAGTDNEQFF. The CDR3 DNA reads TGTGCCAGCTCAACCCTAGCGGGGACGGACAATGAGCAGTTCTTC. The whole variable domain, filled in from reference TRBV18 and TRBJ2-1, reads NAGVMQNPRHLVRRRGQEARLRCSPMKGHSHVYWYRQLPEEGLKFMVYLQKENIIDESGMPKERFSAEFPKEGPSILRIQQVVRGDSAAYFCASSTLAGTDNEQFFGPGTRLTVL.